A selection of T cell receptor beta chains follows, all from one sample in a study of blood T cell repertoires in COVID-19. The table came from immunoSEQ multiplex PCR; TCRdb's copy has only in-frame clones and leaves some out. The sample consists of some 380,000 clones, around 90% of them appearing once. Sequenced material: PBMCs or T cells enriched from blood (not recorded which). These receptors all come from a woman aged 40 to 50 with acute COVID-19. The CDR3 runs from the conserved cysteine through the conserved F or W. A D gene is named only where the DNA matches it firmly. Clone size, where shown, is once, few, many, or a class for clones that have expanded.

d_gene,j_gene,abundance,v_gene,CDR3aa,CDR3nt
TRBD2,TRBJ2-1,.,TRBV10-3,CAISERAGGPYNEQFF,TGTGCCATCAGTGAGCGGGCGGGGGGGCCCTACAATGAGCAGTTCTTC
TRBD2,TRBJ2-1,.,TRBV24-1,CATGLSGLSYNEQFF,TGTGCCACCGGGCTTAGCGGGCTTTCCTACAATGAGCAGTTCTTC
.,TRBJ1-1,once,TRBV5-1,CASSWTANTEAFF,TGCGCCAGCAGCTGGACAGCGAACACTGAAGCTTTCTTT
TRBD2,TRBJ2-7,.,TRBV9,CASSVAPSGTYEQYF,TGTGCCAGCAGCGTAGCTCCTAGCGGTACCTACGAGCAGTACTTC
.,TRBJ2-3,.,TRBV6-1,CASSEPTAFGVNTQYF,TGTGCCAGCAGTGAACCAACTGCCTTCGGGGTGAATACGCAGTATTTT
.,TRBJ2-1,.,TRBV7-2,CASSVLTRFPYNEQFF,TGTGCCAGCAGCGTCCTCACTAGATTCCCCTACAATGAGCAGTTCTTC
.,TRBJ2-7,.,TRBV5-1,CASSLEAGRHEQYF,TGCGCCAGCAGCTTGGAAGCAGGGCGGCACGAGCAGTACTTC
.,TRBJ1-2,.,TRBV6-5,CASASPGQRYGYTF,TGTGCCAGCGCGAGTCCGGGACAAAGATATGGCTACACCTTC
TRBD1,TRBJ1-4,.,TRBV5-1,CASSSGQEPRLFF,TGCGCCAGCAGCTCCGGACAGGAACCTAGGCTGTTTTTT
.,TRBJ2-5,.,TRBV4-2,CASSQPGGGETQYF,TGTGCCAGCAGCCAGCCCGGAGGCGGGGAGACCCAGTACTTC
.,TRBJ1-2,.,TRBV3-1/TRBV3-2,CASSPEGVDYGYTF,TGTGCCAGCAGCCCAGAAGGAGTGGACTATGGCTACACCTTC
TRBD1,TRBJ2-7,.,TRBV10-3,CAIRGTVTPYEQYF,TGTGCCATCAGGGGGACAGTGACTCCCTACGAGCAGTACTTC
TRBD1,TRBJ1-2,.,TRBV20-1,CSASSRDSYGYTF,TGCAGTGCAAGTTCCCGGGACAGCTATGGCTACACCTTC
.,TRBJ1-1,.,TRBV11-3,CASSAQGNTEAFF,TGTGCCAGCAGCGCTCAGGGGAACACTGAAGCTTTCTTT
.,TRBJ2-2,.,TRBV29-1,CSVGQTSTGELFF,TGCAGCGTTGGACAGACATCGACCGGGGAGCTGTTTTTT
.,TRBJ1-2,.,TRBV6-5,CASSYGGLGDYGYTF,TGTGCCAGCAGTTACGGAGGATTAGGAGACTATGGCTACACCTTC
.,TRBJ1-1,.,TRBV29-1,CSVGTGTGGTEAFF,TGCAGCGTTGGTACCGGGACGGGGGGGACTGAAGCTTTCTTT
TRBD1,TRBJ2-2,.,TRBV5-1,CASSLGQGSTGELFF,TGCGCCAGCAGCTTGGGACAGGGAAGCACCGGGGAGCTGTTTTTT
TRBD1,TRBJ2-1,.,TRBV2,CASQGASYNEQFF,TGTGCCAGTCAGGGGGCAAGCTACAATGAGCAGTTCTTC
.,TRBJ2-2,.,TRBV12-3/TRBV12-4,CASGQGNTGELFF,TGTGCCAGCGGGCAGGGGAACACCGGGGAGCTGTTTTTT
TRBD1,TRBJ2-5,.,TRBV4-1,CASSRDRAETQYF,TGCGCCAGCAGCCGAGACAGGGCTGAGACCCAGTACTTC
.,TRBJ1-2,.,TRBV5-4,CASSLSDRSYGYTF,TGTGCCAGCAGCTTGTCCGACAGAAGCTATGGCTACACCTTC
.,TRBJ2-7,.,TRBV6-5,CASTPGGVPYEQYF,TGTGCCAGCACCCCCGGCGGGGTCCCCTACGAGCAGTACTTC
TRBD1,TRBJ2-2,.,TRBV19,CASWDRGLGGELFF,TGTGCCAGTTGGGACAGGGGGCTCGGCGGGGAGCTGTTTTTT
TRBD1,TRBJ1-6,once,TRBV6-6,CASSRGQVMSSYNSPLHF,TGTGCCAGCAGTCGGGGACAGGTTATGAGCTCCTATAATTCACCCCTCCACTTT
.,TRBJ2-2,.,TRBV7-8,CASRSAGTRSTGELFF,TGTGCCAGCAGATCCGCCGGGACTCGAAGCACCGGGGAGCTGTTTTTT
TRBD2,TRBJ2-5,.,TRBV28,CASSGDKRGDEVETQYF,TGTGCCAGCAGTGGGGATAAGCGGGGGGACGAGGTGGAGACCCAGTACTTC
.,TRBJ2-1,.,TRBV10-1,CASSSRQDSYNEQFF,TGCGCCAGCAGTTCACGACAGGACTCCTACAATGAGCAGTTCTTC
TRBD1,TRBJ1-2,.,TRBV13,CASSRTGDYGYTF,TGTGCCAGCAGCCGGACAGGAGACTATGGCTACACCTTC
.,TRBJ2-3,.,TRBV10-3,CAIRAGGGGGDTQYF,TGTGCCATCAGAGCCGGGGGCGGGGGAGGAGATACGCAGTATTTT
.,TRBJ1-4,.,TRBV15,CATSRDTGFNEKLFF,TGTGCCACCAGCAGAGACACAGGGTTTAATGAAAAACTGTTTTTT
.,TRBJ2-7,.,TRBV3-1/TRBV3-2,CASSAHGHSYEQYF,TGTGCCAGCAGCGCCCACGGACATTCCTACGAGCAGTACTTC
.,TRBJ1-6,.,TRBV6-5,CASSSGNSPLHF,TGTGCCAGTAGTTCAGGGAATTCACCCCTCCACTTT
TRBD2,TRBJ2-5,few,TRBV5-6,CASSAGLATETQYF,TGTGCCAGCAGCGCGGGACTAGCCACAGAGACCCAGTACTTC
.,TRBJ2-7,.,TRBV6-5,CASKGQGLYEQYF,TGTGCCAGCAAAGGACAAGGCCTCTACGAGCAGTACTTC
.,TRBJ1-1,.,TRBV14,CASSHGTGFVAEAFF,TGTGCCAGCAGCCACGGTACAGGGTTTGTAGCTGAAGCTTTCTTT
TRBD2,TRBJ2-3,.,TRBV7-9,CASSFLAGPTADTQYF,TGTGCCAGCAGCTTCCTAGCGGGCCCGACAGCAGATACGCAGTATTTT
TRBD1,TRBJ2-7,.,TRBV3-1/TRBV3-2,CASSPAGQGSSYEQYF,TGTGCCAGCAGCCCGGCGGGACAGGGGAGCTCCTACGAGCAGTACTTC
.,TRBJ1-2,.,TRBV6-5,CASSPGNYGYTF,TGTGCCAGCAGTCCCGGGAACTATGGCTACACCTTC
.,TRBJ1-6,.,TRBV19,CASSIGLGPNSPLHF,TGTGCCAGTAGTATAGGTCTGGGCCCTAATTCACCCCTCCACTTT
.,TRBJ1-6,few,TRBV5-5,CASSGQNSPLHF,TGTGCCAGCAGCGGACAGAATTCACCCCTCCACTTT
TRBD2,TRBJ2-2,.,TRBV5-4,CASRLGTSGGRGTGELFF,TGTGCCAGCAGACTCGGGACTAGCGGGGGCCGGGGCACCGGGGAGCTGTTTTTT
.,TRBJ1-4,few,TRBV10-3,CAIGEQGIATNEKLFF,TGTGCCATCGGGGAACAGGGAATTGCAACTAATGAAAAACTGTTTTTT
.,TRBJ1-5,.,TRBV19,CASSMGGLGEPQHF,TGTGCCAGTAGTATGGGGGGGTTGGGGGAGCCCCAGCATTTT
TRBD2,TRBJ2-1,.,TRBV20-1,CSASQRGAYNEQFF,TGCAGTGCTAGTCAGCGGGGAGCTTACAATGAGCAGTTCTTC
TRBD1,TRBJ2-7,.,TRBV30,CAWSGDSNSGEQYF,TGTGCCTGGAGCGGGGACAGTAATTCAGGCGAGCAGTACTTC
.,TRBJ1-2,.,TRBV29-1,CSVELRVTQTGGGYTF,TGCAGCGTTGAGTTACGGGTAACCCAGACGGGTGGAGGCTACACCTTC
TRBD1,TRBJ1-1,once,TRBV5-1,CASSSVGDRGPNTEAFF,TGCGCCAGCAGCTCGGTAGGGGACAGGGGGCCCAACACTGAAGCTTTCTTT
TRBD2,TRBJ2-1,.,TRBV15,CATSRDLSRGRYNEQFF,TGTGCCACCAGCAGAGATTTGTCGCGGGGGAGGTACAATGAGCAGTTCTTC
TRBD2,TRBJ2-5,.,TRBV7-2,CASSFKRGETQYF,TGTGCCAGCAGCTTCAAGCGGGGGGAGACCCAGTACTTC
TRBD1,TRBJ2-1,.,TRBV9,CASSGTPGGYEQFF,TGTGCCAGCAGCGGCACTCCAGGGGGCTATGAGCAGTTCTTC
.,TRBJ2-1,.,TRBV7-6,CASSLGVNYNEQFF,TGTGCCAGCAGCTTAGGTGTCAACTACAATGAGCAGTTCTTC
.,TRBJ2-7,.,TRBV5-4,CASSLVGQNNEQYF,TGTGCCAGCAGCTTGGTGGGGCAAAATAACGAGCAGTACTTC
.,TRBJ2-5,.,TRBV19,CASSIGGRAWETQYF,TGTGCCAGTAGTATAGGGGGCAGGGCCTGGGAGACCCAGTACTTC
.,TRBJ2-7,.,TRBV15,CATSSTGTSYEQYF,TGTGCCACCAGCAGTACAGGGACCTCCTACGAGCAGTACTTC